Listed below are T cell receptor beta chains from one sample, sequenced in a study of cytomegalovirus exposure and HLA in healthy donors. Measured with immunoSEQ multiplex PCR; TCRdb has only the in-frame clones, and not every one. This sample has 130,000 or so clones, with just under 75% found just once. Input material: PBMCs. Receptors were obtained from a middle-aged man in good health and CMV-seropositive. Each CDR3 is given with its conserved first and last residue.

V,J,CDR3
TRBV11-2,TRBJ2-1,CASKSGGTGPNYSYNEQFF
TRBV5-6,TRBJ2-7,CASSSGTGVYEQYF
TRBV5-6,TRBJ2-2,CASSLGGLGTGELFF
TRBV10-2,TRBJ2-7,CASSDPGQQSSYEQYF
TRBV7-2,TRBJ2-5,CASSQGLLKTQYF
TRBV5-4,TRBJ2-2,CASSLDRGTGELFF
TRBV5-3,TRBJ2-7,CARMPGGIGSYEQYF
TRBV27,TRBJ1-5,CASSLGPGGNQPQHF
TRBV2,TRBJ2-1,CASMGQGSYNEQFF
TRBV9,TRBJ1-3,CASSQKGGSAYGNTIYF
TRBV20-1,TRBJ1-2,CSLELYYGYTF
TRBV6-5,TRBJ2-7,CASSYVGGDYEQYF
TRBV28,TRBJ1-5,CAAKQGIEPQPQHF
TRBV19,TRBJ2-2,CASSIGRLGELFF
TRBV5-1,TRBJ1-2,CASSLGDRNYGYTF
TRBV11-1,TRBJ1-1,CASSPRWGGNTEAFF